Ten or more counts support the clone carrying this T cell receptor beta chain. TCRdb re-called the reads with MiXCR, one entry per CDR3 protein. The data show roughly 230,000 distinct CDR3 sequences, with about 12% seen just once and 1.6% held by the top ten. CDR1 and CDR2 (germline): MNHNS, SASEGT. Trimming cost V 3 bases and J 10 bases, with 10 bases left between them. This CDR3 spans 12 amino acids. This sample is drawn from a study of T cell repertoires in cytomegalovirus infection. Study-level background: Public TCR beta signatures were indicative of both CMV infection and a matching HLA type.

Sequencing was done on a sample of PBMCs. The V call is TRBV6-1, the J call TRBJ2-1, with D unclear. The receptor was isolated from a human donor in good health (CMV status not recorded). Some clones in this sample may be carry-over from other donors' samples. CDR3 protein: CASSDLTPEQFF. Written as DNA, the CDR3 is TGTGCCAGCAGTGATTTAACACCCGAGCAGTTCTTC.